This T cell receptor (beta chain) is from a study of CD8 T cells in ankylosing spondylitis. In germline, CDR1 is MNHNS, CDR2 SASEGT. The CDR3 length is 13 residues. V was cut by 6 bases and J by 2 bases, with 9 bases left in between. MiXCR, run by TCRdb on the 5' RACE reads, gives a single entry per CDR3 protein. The sample contains around 100,000 distinct CDR3 sequences, around 24% of which appear only once. The genes are TRBV6-1 and TRBJ2-3; D remains unclear. The sample consisted of synovial fluid, either unsorted or a sorted T cell fraction (not recorded which). The receptor's source is a male donor with ankylosing spondylitis. The CDR3 sequence is CASRRYPTDTQYF. The DNA for the CDR3 is TGTGCCAGCAGAAGATACCCCACAGATACGCAGTATTTT.